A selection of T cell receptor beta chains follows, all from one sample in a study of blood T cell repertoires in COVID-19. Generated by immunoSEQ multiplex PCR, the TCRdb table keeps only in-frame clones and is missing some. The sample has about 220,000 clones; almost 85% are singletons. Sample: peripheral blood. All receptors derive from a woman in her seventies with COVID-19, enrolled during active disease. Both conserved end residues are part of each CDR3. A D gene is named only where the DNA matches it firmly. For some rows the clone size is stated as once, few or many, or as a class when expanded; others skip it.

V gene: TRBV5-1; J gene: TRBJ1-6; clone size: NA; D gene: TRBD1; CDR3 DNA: TGCGCCAGCAGCTCGGACAGGCCCTATAATTCACCCCTCCACTTT; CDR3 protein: CASSSDRPYNSPLHF
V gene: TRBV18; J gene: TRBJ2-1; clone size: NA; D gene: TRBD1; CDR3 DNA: TGTGCCAGCTCACCACTGGCAGGGGGACCCTACAATGAGCAGTTCTTC; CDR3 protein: CASSPLAGGPYNEQFF
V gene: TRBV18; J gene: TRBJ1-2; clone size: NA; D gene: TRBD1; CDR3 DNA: TGTGCCAGCTCACCAGACGGACAGGGTGGCTATGGCTACACCTTC; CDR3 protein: CASSPDGQGGYGYTF
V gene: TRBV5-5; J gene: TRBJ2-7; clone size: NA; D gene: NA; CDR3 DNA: TGTGCCAGCAGCTTGGTTTTTGAGGGAGAACAGGGCTTTTCGTACGAGCAGTACTTC; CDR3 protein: CASSLVFEGEQGFSYEQYF
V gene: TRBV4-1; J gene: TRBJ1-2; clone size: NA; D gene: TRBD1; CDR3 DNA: TGCGCCAGCAGCCAAGATGAGACAGGGGTTAGTATGGTATATGGCTACACCTTC; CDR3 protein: CASSQDETGVSMVYGYTF
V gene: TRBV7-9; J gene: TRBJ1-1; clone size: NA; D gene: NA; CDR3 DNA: TGTGCCAGCAGCGAATCGGGGGGGCGAGGCACTGAAGCTTTCTTT; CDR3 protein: CASSESGGRGTEAFF
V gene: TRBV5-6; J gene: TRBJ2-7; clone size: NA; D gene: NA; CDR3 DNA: TGTGCCAGCAGCTTGGAAAGGAGCTACGAGCAGTACTTC; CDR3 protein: CASSLERSYEQYF
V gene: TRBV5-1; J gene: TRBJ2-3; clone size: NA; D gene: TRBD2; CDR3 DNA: TGCGCCAGCAGCTTGACGATGTTGGTAGGCGGGAGTCGAGCAGATACGCAGTATTTT; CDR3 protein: CASSLTMLVGGSRADTQYF
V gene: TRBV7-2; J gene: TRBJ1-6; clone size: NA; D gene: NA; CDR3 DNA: TGTGCCAGCAGCGCCGGACTCATTAATTCACCCCTCCACTTT; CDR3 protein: CASSAGLINSPLHF
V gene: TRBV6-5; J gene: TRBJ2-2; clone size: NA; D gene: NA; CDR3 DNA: TGTGCCAGCAGTTACTCCCAGGGTACCGGGGAGCTGTTTTTT; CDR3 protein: CASSYSQGTGELFF
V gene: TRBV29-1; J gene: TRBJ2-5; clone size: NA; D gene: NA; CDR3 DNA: TGCAGCGTTGTGACAGGAGTACAAGAGACCCAGTACTTC; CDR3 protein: CSVVTGVQETQYF
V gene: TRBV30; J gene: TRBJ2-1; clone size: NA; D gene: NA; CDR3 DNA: TGTGCCTGGAGTGCACGTCTGAGCTCCTACAATGAGCAGTTCTTC; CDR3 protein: CAWSARLSSYNEQFF
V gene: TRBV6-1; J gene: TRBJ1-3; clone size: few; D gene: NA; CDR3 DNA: TGTGCCAGCAGTGCCGGACACTTACGATCTTCCTTCTCTGGAAACACCATATATTTT; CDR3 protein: CASSAGHLRSSFSGNTIYF
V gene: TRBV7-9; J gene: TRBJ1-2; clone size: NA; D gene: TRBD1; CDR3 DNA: TGTGCCAGCAGCGCCGCCCCCGGGACAGGGGCTCTCTATGGCTACACCTTC; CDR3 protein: CASSAAPGTGALYGYTF
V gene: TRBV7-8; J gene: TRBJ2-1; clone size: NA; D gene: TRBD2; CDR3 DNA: TGTGCCAGCAGCTTAGCTGGCGGGAGAGGAAATGAGCAGTTCTTC; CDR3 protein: CASSLAGGRGNEQFF
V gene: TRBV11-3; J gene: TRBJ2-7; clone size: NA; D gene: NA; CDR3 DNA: TGTGCCAGCAGCTTCACCCTGGACAGGGCCGGAGCGGGGGAGCAGTACTTC; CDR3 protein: CASSFTLDRAGAGEQYF
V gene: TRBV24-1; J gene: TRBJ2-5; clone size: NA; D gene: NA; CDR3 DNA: TGTGCCACCAGTGATCCCCTGGGCGGGGAGACCCAGTACTTC; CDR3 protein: CATSDPLGGETQYF
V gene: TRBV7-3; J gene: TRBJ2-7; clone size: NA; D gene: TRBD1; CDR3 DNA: TGTGCCAGCAGCTTACGACAGGGGACCTACGAGCAGTACTTC; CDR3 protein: CASSLRQGTYEQYF
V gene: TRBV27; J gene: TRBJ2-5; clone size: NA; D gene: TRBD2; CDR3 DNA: TGTGCCAGCAGTTTTGGCGGGGGGGAAGAGACCCAGTACTTC; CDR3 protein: CASSFGGGEETQYF
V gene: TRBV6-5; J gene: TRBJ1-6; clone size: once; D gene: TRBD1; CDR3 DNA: TGTGCCAGCAGTCGCCGGGACAGGGATTCACCCCTCCACTTT; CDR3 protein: CASSRRDRDSPLHF
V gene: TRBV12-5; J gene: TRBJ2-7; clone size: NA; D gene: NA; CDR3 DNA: TGTGCTAGTGCCCCCCGGGGGAGCTCCTACGAGCAGTACTTC; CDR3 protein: CASAPRGSSYEQYF
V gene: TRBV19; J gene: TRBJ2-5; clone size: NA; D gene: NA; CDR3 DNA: TGTGCCAGTAGTAACGGGCGGGGGACACAACCGGAGACCCAGTACTTC; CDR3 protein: CASSNGRGTQPETQYF
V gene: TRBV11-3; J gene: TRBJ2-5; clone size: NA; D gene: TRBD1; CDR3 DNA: TGTGCCAGCAGCTCCGGACAGGGAGAGGGGCAAGAGACCCAGTACTTC; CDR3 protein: CASSSGQGEGQETQYF
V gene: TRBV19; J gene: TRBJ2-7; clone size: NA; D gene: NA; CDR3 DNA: TGTGCCAGTAGTACCCTGCCGGGCCAGGGATACTACGAGCAGTACTTC; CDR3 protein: CASSTLPGQGYYEQYF
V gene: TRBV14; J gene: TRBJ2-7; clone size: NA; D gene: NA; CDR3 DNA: TGTGCCAGCAGCCCCCACCCCCCTATGCAGTACTTC; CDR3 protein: CASSPHPPMQYF
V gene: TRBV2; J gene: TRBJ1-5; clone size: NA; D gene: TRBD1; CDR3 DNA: TGTGCCAGCAGTGGGACAGGGGAAGTTCAGCCCCAGCATTTT; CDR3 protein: CASSGTGEVQPQHF
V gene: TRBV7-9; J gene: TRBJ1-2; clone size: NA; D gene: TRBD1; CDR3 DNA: TGTGCCAGCAGCTTATCAGGGGGTATGGGCTACACCTTC; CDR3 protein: CASSLSGGMGYTF
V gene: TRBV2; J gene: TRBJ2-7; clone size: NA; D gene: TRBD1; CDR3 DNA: TGTGCCAGCAGTGAGACAGGGGGTCGGTACGAGCAGTACTTC; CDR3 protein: CASSETGGRYEQYF
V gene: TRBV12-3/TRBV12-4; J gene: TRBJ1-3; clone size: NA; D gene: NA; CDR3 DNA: TGTGCCAGCAGCCTCAGGACTGGAAACACCATATATTTT; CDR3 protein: CASSLRTGNTIYF
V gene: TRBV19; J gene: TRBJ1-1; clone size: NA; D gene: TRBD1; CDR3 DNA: TGTGCCAGTAGTATCCGGACAGGCAACACTGAAGCTTTCTTT; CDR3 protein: CASSIRTGNTEAFF
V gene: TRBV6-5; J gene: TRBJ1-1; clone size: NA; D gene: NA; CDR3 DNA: TGTGCCAGCAGTCCCCCCGCCGGGGTGGGTGAAGCTTTCTTT; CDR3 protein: CASSPPAGVGEAFF
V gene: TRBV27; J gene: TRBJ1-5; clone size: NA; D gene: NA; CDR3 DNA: TGTGCCAGCAGTGGAGCGGGCAATCAGCCCCAGCATTTT; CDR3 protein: CASSGAGNQPQHF
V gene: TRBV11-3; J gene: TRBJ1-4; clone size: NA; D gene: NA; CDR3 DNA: TGTGCCAGCAGCTTGGGGGCAGGGATCGGAAAACTGTTTTTT; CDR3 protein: CASSLGAGIGKLFF
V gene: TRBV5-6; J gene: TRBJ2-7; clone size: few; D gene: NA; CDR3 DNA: TGTGCCAGCAGCTTGGTAAGGAACACGGGCTCCTACGAGCAGTACTTC; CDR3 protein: CASSLVRNTGSYEQYF
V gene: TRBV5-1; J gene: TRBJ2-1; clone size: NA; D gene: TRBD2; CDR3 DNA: TGCGCCAGCAGCTTGGGGTCGCGGGAGACGAATGAGCAGTTCTTC; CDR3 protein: CASSLGSRETNEQFF
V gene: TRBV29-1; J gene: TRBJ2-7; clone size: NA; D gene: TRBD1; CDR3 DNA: TGCAGCGTGCGACCACGACAGGGGGCGCGTGAAGAGCAGTACTTC; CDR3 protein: CSVRPRQGAREEQYF
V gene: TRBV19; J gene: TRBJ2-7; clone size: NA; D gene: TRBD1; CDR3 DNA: TGTGCCAGTAGTAAGGGACAGCTCTCCTACGAGCAGTACTTC; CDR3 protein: CASSKGQLSYEQYF
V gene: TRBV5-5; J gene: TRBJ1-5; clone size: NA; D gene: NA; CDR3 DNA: TGTGCCAGCAGCCCGGACAGCCTAAATCAGCCCCAGCATTTT; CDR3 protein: CASSPDSLNQPQHF
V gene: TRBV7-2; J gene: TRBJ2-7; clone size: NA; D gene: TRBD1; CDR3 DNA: TGTGCCAGCAGAATGACAGGGGGCAGCGACGAGCAGTACTTC; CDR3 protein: CASRMTGGSDEQYF
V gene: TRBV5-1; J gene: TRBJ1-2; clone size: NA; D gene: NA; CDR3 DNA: TGCGCCAGCAGCTTGGTAATGGCGGGACATGGCTACACCTTC; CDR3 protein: CASSLVMAGHGYTF
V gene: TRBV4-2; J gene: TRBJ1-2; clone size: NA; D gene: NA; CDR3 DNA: TGTGCCAGCAGCCAAGATTTCCAGTCCATTACCCTCTTCTATGGCTACACCTTC; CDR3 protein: CASSQDFQSITLFYGYTF
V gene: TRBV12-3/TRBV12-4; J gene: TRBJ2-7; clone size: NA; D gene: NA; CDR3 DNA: TGTGCCAGCAGCCCCTCTAGCTACGAGCAGTACTTC; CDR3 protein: CASSPSSYEQYF
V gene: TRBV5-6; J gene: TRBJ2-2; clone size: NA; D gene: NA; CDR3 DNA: TGTGCCAGCAGCTTCGGGATAGCGAACACCGGGGAGCTGTTTTTT; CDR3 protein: CASSFGIANTGELFF
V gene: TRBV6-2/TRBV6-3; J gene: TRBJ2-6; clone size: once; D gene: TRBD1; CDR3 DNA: TGTGCCAGCAGTTACCACTCGGGACAGGGCTCTGGGGCCAACGTCCTGACTTTC; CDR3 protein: CASSYHSGQGSGANVLTF
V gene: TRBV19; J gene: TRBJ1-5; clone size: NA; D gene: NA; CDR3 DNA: TGTGCCAGTAGTATCCATTCTAACAATCAGCCCCAGCATTTT; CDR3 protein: CASSIHSNNQPQHF
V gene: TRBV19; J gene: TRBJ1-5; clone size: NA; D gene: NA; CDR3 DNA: TGTGCCAGTAGTCCCAGGCAGGGCCTAAATCAGCCCCAGCATTTT; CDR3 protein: CASSPRQGLNQPQHF
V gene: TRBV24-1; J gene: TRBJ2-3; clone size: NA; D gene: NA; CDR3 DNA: TGTGCCACCAAGGGACAATACTCGGCAGATACGCAGTATTTT; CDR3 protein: CATKGQYSADTQYF
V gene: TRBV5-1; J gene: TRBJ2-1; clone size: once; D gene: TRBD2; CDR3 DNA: TGCGCCAGCAGCCTAGCGGACTCCTACAATGAGCAGTTCTTC; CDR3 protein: CASSLADSYNEQFF
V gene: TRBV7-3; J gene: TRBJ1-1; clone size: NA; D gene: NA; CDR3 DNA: TGTGCCAGCAGCCATATCGACAGCATGAACACTGAAGCTTTCTTT; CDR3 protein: CASSHIDSMNTEAFF
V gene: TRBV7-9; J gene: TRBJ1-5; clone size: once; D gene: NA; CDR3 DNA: TGTGCCAGCAGCTTAGCGGGAGGGGAGGGCAATCAGCCCCAGCATTTT; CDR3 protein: CASSLAGGEGNQPQHF
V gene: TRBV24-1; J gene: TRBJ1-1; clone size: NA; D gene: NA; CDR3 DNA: TGTGCCACCAGTGATTCTCGCGCTGAAGCTTTCTTT; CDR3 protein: CATSDSRAEAFF
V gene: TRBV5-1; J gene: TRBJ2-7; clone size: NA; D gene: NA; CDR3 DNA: TGCGCCAGCAGCTTCCTTGACAGCTCCTACGAGCAGTACTTC; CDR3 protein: CASSFLDSSYEQYF
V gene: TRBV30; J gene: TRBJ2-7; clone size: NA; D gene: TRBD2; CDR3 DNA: TGTGCCTGGAGCGGCGGGGGGCAGAACTACGAGCAGTACTTC; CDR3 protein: CAWSGGGQNYEQYF
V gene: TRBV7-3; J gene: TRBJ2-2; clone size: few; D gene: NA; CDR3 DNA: TGTGCCAGCAGCGCGTCTAACACCGGGGAGCTGTTTTTT; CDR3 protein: CASSASNTGELFF
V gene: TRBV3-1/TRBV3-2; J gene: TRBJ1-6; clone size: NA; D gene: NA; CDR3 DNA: TGTGCCAGCAGCCAAGGACAGTATTCACCCCTCCACTTT; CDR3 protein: CASSQGQYSPLHF